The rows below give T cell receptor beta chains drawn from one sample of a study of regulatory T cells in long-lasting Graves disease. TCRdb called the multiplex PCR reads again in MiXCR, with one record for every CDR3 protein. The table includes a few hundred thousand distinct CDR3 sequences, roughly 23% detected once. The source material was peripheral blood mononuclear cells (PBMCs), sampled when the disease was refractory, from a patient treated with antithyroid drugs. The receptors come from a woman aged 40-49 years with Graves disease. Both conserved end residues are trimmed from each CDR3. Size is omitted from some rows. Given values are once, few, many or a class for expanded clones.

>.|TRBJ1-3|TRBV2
ASSLPRTRSGNTIY
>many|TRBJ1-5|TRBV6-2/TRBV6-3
ASSYSYTVDEPQH
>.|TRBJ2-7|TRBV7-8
ASSQGAFRPEQY
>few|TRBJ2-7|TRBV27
ASSPGTSEAYEQY
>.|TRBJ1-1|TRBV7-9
ASSQTETMGTEAF
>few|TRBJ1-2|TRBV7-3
ASSLIIRTASYGYT
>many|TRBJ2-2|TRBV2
ASNDGYNTGELF
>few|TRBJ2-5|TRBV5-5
ASSPHGTTPETQY
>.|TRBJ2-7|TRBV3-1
ASSYRDYEQY
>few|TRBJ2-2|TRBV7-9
ASSLAPDRAGELF
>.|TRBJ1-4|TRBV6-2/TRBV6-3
ASSYSHGQGEKLF
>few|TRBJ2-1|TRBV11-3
ASHSGIPYNEQF
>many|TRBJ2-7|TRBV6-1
ASSSPSYEQY
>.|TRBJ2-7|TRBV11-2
ASSRLRGGNTYEQY
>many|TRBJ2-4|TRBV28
ASKAGAFAKNIQY
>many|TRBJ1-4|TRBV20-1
SASRTVGEKLF
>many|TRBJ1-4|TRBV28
ASSLSQLGAQLF
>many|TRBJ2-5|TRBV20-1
SARGAGGMIQETQY
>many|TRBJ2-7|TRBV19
ATSPGTGVYYEQY
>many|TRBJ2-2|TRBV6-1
ASRATENTGELF
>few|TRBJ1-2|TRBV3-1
ASSPQGNFGYT
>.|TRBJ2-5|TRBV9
ASSAWGGLRETQY
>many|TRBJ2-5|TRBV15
ATSRIAGVPQETQY
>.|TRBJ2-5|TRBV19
ASTDLAQGRETQY
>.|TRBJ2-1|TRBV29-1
SVLAGGPMDEQF
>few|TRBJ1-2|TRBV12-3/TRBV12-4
ASSLTGSLGGYT
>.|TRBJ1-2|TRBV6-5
ASSFLTGPRDYGYT
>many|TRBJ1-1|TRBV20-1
SASFLHTEAF
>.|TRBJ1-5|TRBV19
ATAQLRNYNQPQH
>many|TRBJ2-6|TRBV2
ASSHPLLSGANVLT
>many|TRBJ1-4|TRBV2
ASSGTLSTNEKLF
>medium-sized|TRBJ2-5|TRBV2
ASSEIGGRQWETQY